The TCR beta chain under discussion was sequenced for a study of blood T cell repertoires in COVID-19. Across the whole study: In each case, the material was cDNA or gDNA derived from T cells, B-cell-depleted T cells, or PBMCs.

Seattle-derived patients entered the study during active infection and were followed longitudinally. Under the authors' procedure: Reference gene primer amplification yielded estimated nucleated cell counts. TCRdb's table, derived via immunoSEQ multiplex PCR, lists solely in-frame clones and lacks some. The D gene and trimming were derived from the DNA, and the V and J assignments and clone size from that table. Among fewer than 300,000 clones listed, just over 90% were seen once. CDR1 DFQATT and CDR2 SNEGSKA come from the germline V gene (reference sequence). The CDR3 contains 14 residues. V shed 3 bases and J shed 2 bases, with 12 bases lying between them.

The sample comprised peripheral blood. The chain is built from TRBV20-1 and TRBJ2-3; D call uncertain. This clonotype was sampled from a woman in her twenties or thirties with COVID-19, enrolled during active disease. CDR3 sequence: CSASLGGNTDTQYF. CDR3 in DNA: TGCAGTGCTAGTCTAGGCGGAAACACAGATACGCAGTATTTT.